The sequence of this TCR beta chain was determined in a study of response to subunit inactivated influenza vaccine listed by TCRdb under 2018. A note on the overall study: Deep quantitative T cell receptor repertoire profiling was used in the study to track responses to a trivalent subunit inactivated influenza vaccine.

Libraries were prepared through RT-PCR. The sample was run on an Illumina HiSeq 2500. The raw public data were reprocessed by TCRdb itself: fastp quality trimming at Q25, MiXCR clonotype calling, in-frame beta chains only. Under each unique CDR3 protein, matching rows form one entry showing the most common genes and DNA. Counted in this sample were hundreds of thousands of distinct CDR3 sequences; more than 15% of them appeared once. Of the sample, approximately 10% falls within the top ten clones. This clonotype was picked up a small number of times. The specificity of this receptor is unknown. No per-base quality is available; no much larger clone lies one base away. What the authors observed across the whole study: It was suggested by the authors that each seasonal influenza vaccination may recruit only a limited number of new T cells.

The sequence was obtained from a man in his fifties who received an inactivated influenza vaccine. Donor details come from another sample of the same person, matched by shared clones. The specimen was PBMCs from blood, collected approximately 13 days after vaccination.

The base sequence is TGTGCCAGCAGCTGGATCGATGAGCAGTTCTTC. Its protein reads: CASSWIDEQFF. The sequence joins TRBV5-6 to TRBJ2-1, with no reliable assignment of the D segment. The CDR3, cysteine through phenylalanine, is 11 amino acids long. Only the CDR3 portion is preserved as DNA: 33 bases, with reading frame beginning at the first base. Cut back by 3 bases and 8 bases, the V and J ends lie 6 bases apart. The germline V gene supplies CDR1 SGHDT and CDR2 YYEEEE.